This passage covers 3 T cell receptor beta chains from one sample sequenced in a study of human T cells and chemical hapten exposure. Noted time point: patch test 1, 2 weeks after DPC sensitization. The treatment denotes: therapeutic diphenylcyclopropenone sensitization with weekly scalp DPC. TCRdb re-analysed the RACE reads in MiXCR, keeping a single row per CDR3 protein. The top ten clones hold about 2.1% of a sample with a few hundred thousand distinct CDR3 sequences, approximately 4.4% of them seen once. The material sequenced was whole blood, taken in connection with sensitization to the hapten diphenylcyclopropenone (DPC). The receptor set was obtained from a woman between 45 and 65 years old with alopecia areata. Some clones in this sample may be carry-over from other donors' samples.

Many counts were recorded for this clonotype. The V gene is TRBV2, the J gene TRBJ2-5; the D is unclear. The germline V gene encodes CDR1 SNHLY and CDR2 FYNNEI. This CDR3 region has 13 residues. V lost 2 bases and J 2 bases, leaving 6 bases between the germline ends. CDR3 loop: CASSEYIQETQYF. The CDR3, as DNA: TGTGCCAGCAGTGAATACATACAAGAGACCCAGTACTTC.

V gene TRBV20-1 combines with J gene TRBJ1-2; D is unclear. V shed 0 bases and J shed 5 bases, with 16 bases lying between them. The CDR3 has 15 amino acids. CDR1 and CDR2 (germline): DFQATT, SNEGSKA (reference sequence). The CDR3 DNA sequence: TGCAGTGCTAGAGATCCGGTTCCAACGGGGTATGGCTACACCTTC. Amino acids: CSARDPVPTGYGYTF.

The sample holds many counts of this clonotype. V and J are TRBV2 and TRBJ2-1; 7 positions match TRBD1. The CDR3 contains 15 residues. From germline, CDR1 is SNHLY and CDR2 FYNNEI. J gave up 5 bases and V 3 bases, and 7 bases lay outside the gene matches. The CDR3 here is CASSDYGTVNNEQFF. As DNA, the CDR3 is TGTGCCAGCAGTGATTACGGGACAGTAAACAATGAGCAGTTCTTC.